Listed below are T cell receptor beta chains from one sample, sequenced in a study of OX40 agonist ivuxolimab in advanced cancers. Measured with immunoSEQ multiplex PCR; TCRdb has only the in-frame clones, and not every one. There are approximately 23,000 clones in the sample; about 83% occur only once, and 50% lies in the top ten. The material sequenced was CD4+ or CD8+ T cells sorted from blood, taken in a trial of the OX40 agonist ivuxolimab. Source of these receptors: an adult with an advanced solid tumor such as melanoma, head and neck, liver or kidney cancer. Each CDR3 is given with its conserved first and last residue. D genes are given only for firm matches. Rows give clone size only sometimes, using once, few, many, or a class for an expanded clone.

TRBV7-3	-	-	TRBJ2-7	CASSQTTRDPPTEQYF	TGCGCCAGCAGCCAAACCACCCGAGACCCACCAACAGAGCAGTACTTC
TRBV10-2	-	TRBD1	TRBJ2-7	CASSEWDRDFEQYF	TGCGCCAGCAGTGAGTGGGACAGGGACTTCGAGCAGTACTTC
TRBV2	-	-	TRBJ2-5	CASLSGVQYF	TGTGCCAGCCTCTCGGGGGTCCAGTACTTC
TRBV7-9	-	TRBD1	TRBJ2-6	CASSATGTGSSGANVLTF	TGTGCCAGCAGCGCTACCGGGACAGGGAGCTCTGGGGCCAACGTCCTGACTTTC
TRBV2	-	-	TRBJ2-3	CASSVNLGWGAADTQYF	TGTGCCAGCAGTGTCAATTTGGGGTGGGGAGCTGCAGATACGCAGTATTTT
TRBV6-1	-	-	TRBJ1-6	CASSEDPGGNSPLHF	TGTGCCAGCAGTGAAGATCCGGGGGGGAATTCACCCCTCCACTTT
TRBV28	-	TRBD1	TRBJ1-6	CATLPRTGWNSYNSPLHF	TGTGCCACCCTTCCCCGGACAGGGTGGAATTCCTATAATTCACCCCTCCACTTT
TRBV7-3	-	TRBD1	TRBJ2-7	CASSVSGGVYEQYF	TGTGCCAGCAGCGTTTCAGGGGGCGTCTACGAGCAGTACTTC
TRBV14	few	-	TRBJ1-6	CASSQESWTPLHF	TGTGCCAGCAGCCAAGAATCGTGGACGCCCCTCCACTTT
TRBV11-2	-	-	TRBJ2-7	CASSLGGSYEQYF	TGTGCCAGCAGCTTAGGAGGGAGTTACGAGCAGTACTTC
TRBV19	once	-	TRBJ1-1	CASSMLQRGILNTEAFF	TGTGCCAGTAGTATGCTCCAGCGGGGGATTTTGAACACTGAAGCTTTCTTT
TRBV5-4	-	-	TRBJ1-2	CASSLAGGYTF	TGTGCCAGCAGCTTGGCTGGGGGCTACACCTTC
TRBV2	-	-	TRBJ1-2	CASIENLYGYTF	TGTGCCAGCATTGAGAACCTCTATGGCTACACCTTC
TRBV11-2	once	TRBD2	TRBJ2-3	CASSLVPSGGLSSTDTQYF	TGTGCCAGCAGCTTAGTCCCTAGCGGGGGGCTTAGCAGCACAGATACGCAGTATTTT
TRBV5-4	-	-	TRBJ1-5	CASSYGVGQPQHF	TGTGCCAGCAGCTACGGAGTGGGTCAGCCCCAGCATTTT
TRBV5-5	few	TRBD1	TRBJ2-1	CASSWPGQGARNEQFF	TGTGCCAGCAGCTGGCCGGGACAGGGGGCGCGGAATGAGCAGTTCTTC
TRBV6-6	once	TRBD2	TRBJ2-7	CASKVAGGPAYEQYF	TGTGCCAGCAAGGTGGCGGGGGGACCTGCCTACGAGCAGTACTTC
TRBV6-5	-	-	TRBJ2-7	CASSYGQMYEQYF	TGTGCCAGCAGTTACGGACAGATGTACGAGCAGTACTTC
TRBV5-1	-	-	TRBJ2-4	CASSLVAGSDIQYF	TGCGCCAGCAGCTTGGTCGCAGGGTCGGACATTCAGTACTTC
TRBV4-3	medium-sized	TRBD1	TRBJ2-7	CASSQDRTGTLSEQYF	TGCGCCAGCAGCCAAGATCGGACAGGGACCCTTAGCGAGCAGTACTTC
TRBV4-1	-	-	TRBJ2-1	CASSQGLTRYNEQFF	TGCGCCAGCAGCCAAGGACTAACTCGCTACAATGAGCAGTTCTTC
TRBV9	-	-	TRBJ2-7	CASSVSPRDSSYEQYF	TGTGCCAGCAGCGTATCTCCGCGGGACAGCTCCTACGAGCAGTACTTC
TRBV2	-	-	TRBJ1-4	CASSEVVAVGEKLFF	TGTGCCAGCAGTGAAGTCGTAGCTGTTGGCGAAAAACTGTTTTTT
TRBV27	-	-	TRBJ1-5	CASSLSTGNQPQHF	TGTGCCAGCAGTTTATCAACAGGCAATCAGCCCCAGCATTTT
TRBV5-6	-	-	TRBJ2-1	CASSKPPHEQFF	TGTGCCAGCAGCAAGCCCCCACATGAGCAGTTCTTC
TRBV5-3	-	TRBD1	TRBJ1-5	CARSLIGTAQPQHF	TGTGCCAGAAGCTTGATTGGGACAGCGCAGCCCCAGCATTTT
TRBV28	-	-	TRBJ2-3	CASSLGSSSTDTQYF	TGTGCCAGCAGTTTGGGCAGCTCTAGCACAGATACGCAGTATTTT
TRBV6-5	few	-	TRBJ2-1	CASKTYNEQFF	TGTGCCAGCAAGACCTACAATGAGCAGTTCTTC
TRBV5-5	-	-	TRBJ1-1	CASSLPLMNTEAFF	TGTGCCAGCAGCTTGCCCCTCATGAACACTGAAGCTTTCTTT
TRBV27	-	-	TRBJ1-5	CASSPPGNQPQHF	TGTGCCAGCAGTCCCCCGGGCAACCAGCCCCAGCATTTT
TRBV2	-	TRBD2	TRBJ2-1	CASRSGTSGYNEQFF	TGTGCCAGCCGTTCCGGGACTAGCGGTTACAATGAGCAGTTCTTC
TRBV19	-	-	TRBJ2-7	CASSTGNEQYF	TGTGCCAGTAGCACAGGGAACGAGCAGTACTTC
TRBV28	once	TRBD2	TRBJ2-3	CASSTGLAGGHSTDTQYF	TGTGCCAGCAGCACTGGACTAGCGGGGGGTCATAGCACAGATACGCAGTATTTT
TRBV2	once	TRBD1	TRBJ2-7	CASSDGTGGTGEQYF	TGTGCCAGCAGTGATGGGACAGGCGGGACGGGAGAGCAGTACTTC
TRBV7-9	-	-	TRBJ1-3	CASSSGEGNTIYF	TGTGCCAGCAGCTCCGGGGAGGGGAACACCATATATTTT
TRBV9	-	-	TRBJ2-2	CASSLSSTGELFF	TGTGCCAGCAGCCTAAGTTCCACCGGGGAGCTGTTTTTT
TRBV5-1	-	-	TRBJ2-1	CASGVRGPDEQFF	TGCGCCAGCGGTGTTAGGGGACCCGATGAGCAGTTCTTC
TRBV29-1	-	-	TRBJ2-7	CSVETFGDKDRREQYF	TGCAGCGTTGAGACTTTTGGAGACAAGGATAGGCGGGAGCAGTACTTC
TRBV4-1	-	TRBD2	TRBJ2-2	CASSQEGSGGAFGELFF	TGCGCCAGCAGCCAAGAAGGGAGCGGGGGGGCCTTCGGGGAGCTGTTTTTT
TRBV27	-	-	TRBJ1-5	CASSATDYSNQPQHF	TGTGCCAGCAGTGCGACAGATTATAGCAATCAGCCCCAGCATTTT
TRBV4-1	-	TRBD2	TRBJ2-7	CASSHGVAGGLSYEQYF	TGCGCCAGCAGCCATGGGGTAGCGGGGGGCCTCTCCTACGAGCAGTACTTC
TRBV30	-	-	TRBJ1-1	CAWKPGLNTEAFF	TGTGCCTGGAAGCCAGGGTTGAACACTGAAGCTTTCTTT
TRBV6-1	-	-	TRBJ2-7	CASRQGQQYF	TGTGCCAGCAGGCAGGGTCAGCAGTACTTC
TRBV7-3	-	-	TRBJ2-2	CASSPQNTGELFF	TGTGCCAGCTCACCCCAGAACACCGGGGAGCTGTTTTTT
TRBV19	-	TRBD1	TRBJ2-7	CASSYGTGGSYEQYF	TGTGCCAGTAGTTACGGGACAGGGGGCTCCTACGAGCAGTACTTC
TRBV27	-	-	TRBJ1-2	CASSSGFTGYTF	TGTGCCAGCAGTTCCGGGTTCACAGGCTACACCTTC
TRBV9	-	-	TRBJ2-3	CASSGGVTDTQYF	TGTGCCAGCAGCGGGGGGGTAACAGATACGCAGTATTTT
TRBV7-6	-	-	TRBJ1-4	CASSLGSGSREEKLFF	TGTGCCAGCAGCTTAGGGTCGGGCAGCCGGGAGGAAAAACTGTTTTTT
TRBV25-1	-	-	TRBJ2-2	CASKQAYTGELFF	TGTGCCAGCAAACAGGCCTACACCGGGGAGCTGTTTTTT
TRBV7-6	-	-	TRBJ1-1	CASSLGGRDTDTEAFF	TGTGCCAGCAGCTTAGGAGGCCGGGACACCGATACTGAAGCTTTCTTT
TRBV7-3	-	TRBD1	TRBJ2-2	CASSRDRANTGELFF	TGTGCCAGCAGCCGGGACAGGGCGAACACCGGGGAGCTGTTTTTT
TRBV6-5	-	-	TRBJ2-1	CASAYVGANNEQFF	TGTGCCAGCGCCTACGTGGGGGCGAACAATGAGCAGTTCTTC
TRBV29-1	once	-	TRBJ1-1	CSVNHGRNTEAFF	TGCAGCGTCAACCACGGGAGGAACACTGAAGCTTTCTTT
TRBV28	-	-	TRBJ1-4	CASSLDGVGEKLFF	TGTGCCAGCAGTTTAGACGGGGTGGGGGAAAAACTGTTTTTT
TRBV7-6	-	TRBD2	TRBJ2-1	CASSLKTGGVPYNEQFF	TGTGCCAGCAGCTTAAAAACGGGAGGAGTTCCCTACAATGAGCAGTTCTTC